Given below is one T cell receptor (beta chain) in context. The antigen remains unidentified. Reverse transcribing all isolated RNA meant expressed TCRB transcripts were sequenced. Method: immunoSEQ multiplex PCR; TCRdb's copy keeps in-frame clones and lacks some. The sample records 25,000 to 35,000 clones, around 60% being singletons. CD45RO/CCR7/CD25/CD127/CD95/CD27 sorting isolated CD4+ naive, central memory, regulatory and stem cell-like memory cells. Germline V gene sequence: CDR1 SGHTA, CDR2 FQGNSA. V gave up 5 bases and J gave up 3 bases, with 15 bases separating them. The length of the CDR3 is 15 residues. This specimen belongs to a study of beta chain features in type 1 diabetes. The overall study: Summed over all samples, the examined sorted cells came to about 110 million. Study-level results: All four CD4+ subsets from Type 1 diabetes patients carried moderately but significantly shorter TCRB CDR3s. A potential influence of HLA type upon TCRB rearrangement remained unresolved herein.

V is TRBV7-2 and J is TRBJ2-3; maybe TRBD2 (5 bases). The sample taken for sequencing was Tregs from blood. The clonotype comes from a woman aged 30 to 39 with type 1 diabetes. The chain's CDR3 is CASSKSGWRTDTQYF. The CDR3 nucleotides are TGTGCCAGCAGCAAGTCGGGGTGGAGAACAGATACGCAGTATTTT. Full variable domain (outside the CDR3, taken from reference TRBV7-2 and TRBJ2-3): GAGVSQSPSNKVTEKGKDVELRCDPISGHTALYWYRQSLGQGLEFLIYFQGNSAPDKSGLPSDRFSAERTGGSVSTLTIQRTQQEDSAVYLCASSKSGWRTDTQYFGPGTRLTVL.